The rows below give T cell receptor beta chains drawn from one sample of a study of blood T cell repertoires in COVID-19. The data were produced by immunoSEQ multiplex PCR, yet TCRdb's version contains in-frame clones alone and is incomplete. The data hold some 130,000 clones, with around 89% observed a single time. Sequenced sample: peripheral blood. These receptors were taken from a man in his sixties with COVID-19, enrolled during active disease. CDR3s include the opening cysteine and the closing phenylalanine or tryptophan. The D gene is left open where the match is weak. Clone size appears in some rows only: once, few, many, or a class for an expanded clone.

d_call	v_call	j_call	clone_size	cdr3_nt	cdr3_aa
TRBD1	TRBV30	TRBJ1-2	.	TGTGCCTGGAGTGCAAACACAGGGGTGAGGGGCACCTTC	CAWSANTGVRGTF
.	TRBV9	TRBJ2-2	.	TGTGCCAGCAGCGTATACAGTACCGGGGAGCTGTTTTTT	CASSVYSTGELFF
.	TRBV9	TRBJ2-1	.	TGTGCCAGCAGCGTAGGGGGGTGGACAGCTTACAATGAGCAGTTCTTC	CASSVGGWTAYNEQFF
.	TRBV14	TRBJ1-4	.	TGTGCCAGCAGCCAGCCAGGGGCAGGGCGTAATGAAAAACTGTTTTTT	CASSQPGAGRNEKLFF
TRBD2	TRBV5-3	TRBJ2-1	.	TGTGCCAGAAGCTTGGGGACCGGGACTAGCAGCCACAATGAGCAGTTCTTC	CARSLGTGTSSHNEQFF
TRBD1	TRBV7-3	TRBJ1-1	.	TGTGCCAGCAGCTTAGGTGCAGGGGGGCGAACTGAAGCTTTCTTT	CASSLGAGGRTEAFF
.	TRBV5-4	TRBJ2-2	.	TGTGCCAGCAGCCGTTACGGAGGGGGGGGCACCGGGGAGCTGTTTTTT	CASSRYGGGGTGELFF
.	TRBV6-5	TRBJ2-5	once	TGTGCCGCCTACTATAGGACAGTCGAGACCCAGTACTTC	CAAYYRTVETQYF
.	TRBV2	TRBJ1-6	few	TGTGCCAGCAGTGAAGGGCAGGGAGGAACCTATTCACCCCTCCACTTT	CASSEGQGGTYSPLHF
.	TRBV20-1	TRBJ2-7	once	TGCAGTGCTAGTCCCCAAAAGAGGGAGCGATTCTACGAGCAGTACTTC	CSASPQKRERFYEQYF
TRBD1	TRBV6-2/TRBV6-3	TRBJ2-7	.	TGTGCCAGCAGTTACTCGGGGACAGGGGGGGACTACGAGCAGTACTTC	CASSYSGTGGDYEQYF
.	TRBV19	TRBJ1-1	.	TGTGCCAGTAGCAGGCAGTCAAACACTGAAGCTTTCTTT	CASSRQSNTEAFF
TRBD1	TRBV24-1	TRBJ1-2	.	TGTGCCACCAGTACGGGACAGGGGGCCATGGGCTATGGCTACACCTTC	CATSTGQGAMGYGYTF
.	TRBV19	TRBJ2-1	.	TGTGCCAGTAGCCTCGACACTTTGGGCAATGAGCAGTTCTTC	CASSLDTLGNEQFF
TRBD1	TRBV9	TRBJ1-1	.	TGTGCCAGCAGCGCGTGGGACAGGGGGAACACTGAAGCTTTCTTT	CASSAWDRGNTEAFF
TRBD1	TRBV5-1	TRBJ1-1	once	TGCGCCAGCAGCTTGGACAGGGGAATGGGAGCTTTCTTT	CASSLDRGMGAFF
.	TRBV11-2	TRBJ1-1	.	TGTGCCAGCAGCTTAGTCGGCGGCGGGGGGACTGAAGCTTTCTTT	CASSLVGGGGTEAFF
TRBD1	TRBV18	TRBJ1-2	.	TGTGCCAGCTCACCGACAGGGCCGGGCTATGGCTACACCTTC	CASSPTGPGYGYTF
TRBD1	TRBV7-8	TRBJ1-5	.	TGTGCCAGCAGCCAGGACAGGGCTGGGTTTAGCAATCAGCCCCAGCATTTT	CASSQDRAGFSNQPQHF
TRBD1	TRBV25-1	TRBJ1-1	once	TGTGCCAGCAGTGAACTAAGGGGGCGCGGAAAGAACACTGAAGCTTTCTTT	CASSELRGRGKNTEAFF
TRBD1	TRBV30	TRBJ1-2	many	TGTGCCTGGAGGGGACAGGGAGCAGGCGGCTACACCTTC	CAWRGQGAGGYTF
.	TRBV2	TRBJ1-4	.	TGTGCCAGCAGTGAAGCCGCGGAAAAACTGTTTTTT	CASSEAAEKLFF
TRBD1	TRBV7-2	TRBJ1-5	.	TGTGCCAGCAGCTTACTCGGACAGGGAAAAAGCAATCAGCCCCAGCATTTT	CASSLLGQGKSNQPQHF
TRBD1	TRBV5-6	TRBJ1-4	.	TGTGCCAGCAGCTTGGCGGGACAGGGGGCGACGGGGGATGAAAAACTGTTTTTT	CASSLAGQGATGDEKLFF
TRBD1	TRBV18	TRBJ2-5	.	TGTGCCAGCTCTCCTCGGACAGGGCTCAAAGAGACCCAGTACTTC	CASSPRTGLKETQYF
TRBD1	TRBV19	TRBJ2-3	.	TGTGCCAGTAGTATGGGGACAGTGACAGATACGCAGTATTTT	CASSMGTVTDTQYF